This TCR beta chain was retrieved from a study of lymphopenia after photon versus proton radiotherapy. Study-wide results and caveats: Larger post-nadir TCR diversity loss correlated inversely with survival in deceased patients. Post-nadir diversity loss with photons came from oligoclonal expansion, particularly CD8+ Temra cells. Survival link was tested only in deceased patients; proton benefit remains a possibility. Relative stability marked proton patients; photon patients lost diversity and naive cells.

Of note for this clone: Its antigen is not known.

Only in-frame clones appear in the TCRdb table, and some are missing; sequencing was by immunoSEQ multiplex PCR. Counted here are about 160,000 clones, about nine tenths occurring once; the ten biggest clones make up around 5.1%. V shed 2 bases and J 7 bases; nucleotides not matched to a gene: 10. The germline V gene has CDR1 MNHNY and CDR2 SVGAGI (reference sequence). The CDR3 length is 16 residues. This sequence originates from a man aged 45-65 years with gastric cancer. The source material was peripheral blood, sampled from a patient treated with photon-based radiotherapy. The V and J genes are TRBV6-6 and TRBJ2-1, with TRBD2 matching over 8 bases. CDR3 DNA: TGTGCCAGCAGTTACCCCTTTAGCGGGATCACGAATGAGCAGTTCTTC. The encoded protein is CASSYPFSGITNEQFF.